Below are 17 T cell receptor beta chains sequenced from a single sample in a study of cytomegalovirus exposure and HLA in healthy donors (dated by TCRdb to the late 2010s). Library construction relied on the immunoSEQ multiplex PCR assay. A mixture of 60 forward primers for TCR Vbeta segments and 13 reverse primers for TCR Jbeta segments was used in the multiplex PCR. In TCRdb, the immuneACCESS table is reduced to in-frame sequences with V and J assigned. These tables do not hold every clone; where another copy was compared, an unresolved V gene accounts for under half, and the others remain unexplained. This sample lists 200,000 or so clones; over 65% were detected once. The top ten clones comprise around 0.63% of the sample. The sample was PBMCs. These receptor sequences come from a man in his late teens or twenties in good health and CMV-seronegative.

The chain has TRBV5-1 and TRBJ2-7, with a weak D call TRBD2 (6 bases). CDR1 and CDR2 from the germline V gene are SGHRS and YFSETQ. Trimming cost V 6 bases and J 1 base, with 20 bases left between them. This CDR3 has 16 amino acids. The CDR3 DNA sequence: TGCGCCAGCAATTACTTAAGTCGGGACTCGTCCTACGAGCAGTACTTC. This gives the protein CASNYLSRDSSYEQYF.

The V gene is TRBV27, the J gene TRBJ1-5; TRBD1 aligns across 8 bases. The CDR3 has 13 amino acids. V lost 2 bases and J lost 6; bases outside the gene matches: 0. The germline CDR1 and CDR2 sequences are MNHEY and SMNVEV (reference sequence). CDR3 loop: CASSLGQGQPQHF. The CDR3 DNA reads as TGTGCCAGCAGTTTAGGACAGGGTCAGCCCCAGCATTTT.

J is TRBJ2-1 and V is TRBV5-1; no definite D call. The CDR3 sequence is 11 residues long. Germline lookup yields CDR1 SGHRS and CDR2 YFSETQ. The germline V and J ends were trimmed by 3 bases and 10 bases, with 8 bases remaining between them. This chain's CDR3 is CASSSNQEQFF. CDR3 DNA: TGCGCCAGCAGCTCGAACCAGGAGCAGTTCTTC. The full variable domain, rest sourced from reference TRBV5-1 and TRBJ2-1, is KAGVTQTPRYLIKTRGQQVTLSCSPISGHRSVSWYQQTPGQGLQFLFEYFSETQRNKGNFPGRFSGRQFSNSRSEMNVSTLELGDSALYLCASSSNQEQFFGPGTRLTVL.

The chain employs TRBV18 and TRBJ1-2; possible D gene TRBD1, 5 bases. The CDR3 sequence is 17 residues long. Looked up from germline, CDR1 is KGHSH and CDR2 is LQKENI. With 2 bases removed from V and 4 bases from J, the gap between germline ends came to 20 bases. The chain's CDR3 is CASSPFSSRDSGYGYTF. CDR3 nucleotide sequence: TGTGCCAGCTCACCATTCTCCTCCAGGGATTCTGGCTATGGCTACACCTTC.

CDR3 protein: CASSLSPTWNYGYTF. DNA for the CDR3: TGTGCCAGCAGTTTATCTCCAACATGGAACTATGGCTACACCTTC. The chain employs TRBV27 and TRBJ1-2; D uncertain. The CDR3 contains 15 residues. Germline V gene sequence: CDR1 MNHEY, CDR2 SMNVEV (reference sequence). Trimming cost V 0 bases and J 2 bases, with 10 bases left between them.

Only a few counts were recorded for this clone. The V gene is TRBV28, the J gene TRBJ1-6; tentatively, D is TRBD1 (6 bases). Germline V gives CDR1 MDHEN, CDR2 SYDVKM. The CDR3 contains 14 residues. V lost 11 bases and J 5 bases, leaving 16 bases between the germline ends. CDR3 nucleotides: TGTGCCTCCCGGGGGGGCGGGGATAATTCACCCCTCCACTTT. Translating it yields CASRGGGDNSPLHF.

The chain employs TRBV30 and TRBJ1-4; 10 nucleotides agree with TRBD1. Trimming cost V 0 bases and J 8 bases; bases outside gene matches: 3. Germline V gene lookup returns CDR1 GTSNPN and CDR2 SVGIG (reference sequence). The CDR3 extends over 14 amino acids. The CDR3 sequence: CAWSVGTGAEKLFF. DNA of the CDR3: TGTGCCTGGAGTGTGGGGACAGGGGCAGAAAAACTGTTTTTT. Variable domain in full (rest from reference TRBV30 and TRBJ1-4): SQTIHQWPATLVQPVGSPLSLECTVEGTSNPNLYWYRQAAGRGLQLLFYSVGIGQISSEVPQNLSASRPQDRQFILSSKKLLLSDSGFYLCAWSVGTGAEKLFFGSGTQLSVL.

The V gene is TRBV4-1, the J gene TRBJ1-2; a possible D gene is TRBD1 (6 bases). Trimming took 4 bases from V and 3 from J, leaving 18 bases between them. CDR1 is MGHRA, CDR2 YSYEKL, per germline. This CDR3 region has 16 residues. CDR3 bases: TGCGCCAGCAGCCGAAAGAGCGGGGGGCGAGACTATGGCTACACCTTC. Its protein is CASSRKSGGRDYGYTF.

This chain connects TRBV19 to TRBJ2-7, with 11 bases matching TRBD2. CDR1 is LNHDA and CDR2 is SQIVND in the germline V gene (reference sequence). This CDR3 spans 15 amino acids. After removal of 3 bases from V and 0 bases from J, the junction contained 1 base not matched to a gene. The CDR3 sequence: CASSMLAGGSYEQYF. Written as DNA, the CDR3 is TGTGCCAGTAGTATGCTAGCGGGGGGCTCCTACGAGCAGTACTTC.

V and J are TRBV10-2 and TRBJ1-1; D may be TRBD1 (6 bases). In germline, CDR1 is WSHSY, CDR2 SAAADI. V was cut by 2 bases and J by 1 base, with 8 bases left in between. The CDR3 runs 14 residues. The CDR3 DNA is TGCGCCAGCAGTGAGCCGGGACAGAACACTGAAGCTTTCTTT. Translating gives CASSEPGQNTEAFF.

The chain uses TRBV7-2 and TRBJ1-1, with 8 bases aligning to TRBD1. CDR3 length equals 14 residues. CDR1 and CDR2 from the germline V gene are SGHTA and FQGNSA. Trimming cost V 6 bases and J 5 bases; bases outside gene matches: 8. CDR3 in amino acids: CASSWTGLLTEAFF. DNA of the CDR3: TGTGCCAGCAGTTGGACAGGGTTGTTAACTGAAGCTTTCTTT.

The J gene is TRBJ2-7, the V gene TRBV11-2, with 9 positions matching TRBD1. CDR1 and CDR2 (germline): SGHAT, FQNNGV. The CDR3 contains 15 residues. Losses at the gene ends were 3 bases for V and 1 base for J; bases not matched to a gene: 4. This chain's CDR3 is CASSFGQGISYEQYF. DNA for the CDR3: TGTGCCAGCAGCTTCGGACAGGGGATATCCTACGAGCAGTACTTC.

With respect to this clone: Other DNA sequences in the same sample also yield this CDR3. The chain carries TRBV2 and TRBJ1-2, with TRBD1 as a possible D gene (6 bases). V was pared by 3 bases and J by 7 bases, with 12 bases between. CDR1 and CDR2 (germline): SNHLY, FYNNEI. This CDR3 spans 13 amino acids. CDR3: CASSDRGFGGYTF. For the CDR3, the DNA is TGTGCCAGCAGTGATAGGGGGTTTGGTGGCTACACCTTC. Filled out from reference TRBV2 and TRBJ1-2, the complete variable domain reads EPEVTQTPSHQVTQMGQEVILRCVPISNHLYFYWYRQILGQKVEFLVSFYNNEISEKSEIFDDQFSVERPDGSNFTLKIRSTKLEDSAMYFCASSDRGFGGYTFGSGTRLTVV.

CDR3 DNA: TGTGCCAGCAGCCCTAGACAGGGTCCCTACGAGCAGTACTTC. The encoded protein is CASSPRQGPYEQYF. The genes are TRBV7-2 and TRBJ2-7; 7 bases are a match to TRBD1. The V and J ends lost 5 bases and 2 bases, in that order; junction bases with no gene match: 6. Germline V gene sequence: CDR1 SGHTA, CDR2 FQGNSA. This CDR3 region has 14 residues.

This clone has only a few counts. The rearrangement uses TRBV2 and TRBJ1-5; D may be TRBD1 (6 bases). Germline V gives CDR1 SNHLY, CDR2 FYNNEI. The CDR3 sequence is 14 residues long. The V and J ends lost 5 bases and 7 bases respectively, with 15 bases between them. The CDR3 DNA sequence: TGTGCCAGCAGTTTCCAGGGGTTGAGCCAGCCCCAGCATTTT. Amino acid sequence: CASSFQGLSQPQHF. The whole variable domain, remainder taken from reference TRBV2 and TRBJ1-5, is EPEVTQTPSHQVTQMGQEVILRCVPISNHLYFYWYRQILGQKVEFLVSFYNNEISEKSEIFDDQFSVERPDGSNFTLKIRSTKLEDSAMYFCASSFQGLSQPQHFGDGTRLSIL.

DNA of the CDR3: TGTGCCAGCAGCTCTACAGGGCCTAGCAATCAGCCCCAGCATTTT. Its translation: CASSSTGPSNQPQHF. This rearrangement joins TRBV4-2 to TRBJ1-5; a possible D gene is TRBD1 (6 bases). The length of the CDR3 is 15 residues. The V gene's germline CDR1 is LGHNA and CDR2 YNFKEQ. Trimming cost V 5 bases and J 0 bases, with 11 bases left between them.

CDR3 sequence: CASSFGGSRTEAFF. CDR3 coding DNA: TGTGCCAGCAGCTTTGGCGGGTCTCGAACTGAAGCTTTCTTT. The chain joins TRBV7-8 to TRBJ1-1; D not resolved. The CDR3 runs 14 residues. The V gene lost 3 bases and the J gene lost 5 bases, with 13 bases spanning the gap. Germline V lookup: CDR1 SGHVS, CDR2 FQNEAQ.